This is a list of T cell receptor beta chains from one sample in a study of shared T cell receptors in the human thymus. Sequencing was performed with immunoSEQ multiplex PCR; in TCRdb, only in-frame clones are kept and a portion is missing. The sample includes approximately 660,000 clones, 88% of them seen just once. This same sample was also taken into another study, of human thymus T cells.

The source material was thymocytes. These receptors were obtained from a boy younger than two with a congenital heart defect. Each CDR3 is given with its conserved first and last residue. D genes are given only for firm matches. Only some rows state a clone size, as once, few, many or a class for expanded clones.

D gene	V gene	clone size	J gene	CDR3 DNA	CDR3 protein
.	TRBV27	.	TRBJ2-5	TGTGCCAGCAGTTTACAGGGCCAAGAGACCCAGTACTTC	CASSLQGQETQYF
TRBD2	TRBV29-1	.	TRBJ2-7	TGCAGCGTCAAAGATGCAAGCGGGAGAGTCAACGAGCAGTACTTC	CSVKDASGRVNEQYF
.	TRBV19	.	TRBJ1-1	TGTGCCAGTAGTATAATGGGGGACATTGAAGCTTTCTTT	CASSIMGDIEAFF
TRBD1	TRBV4-2	.	TRBJ2-3	TGTGCCAGCAGCCAAGATAATATACAGGGGAGAGGAGATACGCAGTATTTT	CASSQDNIQGRGDTQYF
TRBD1	TRBV6-5	once	TRBJ1-2	TGTGCCAGCAGTTTCCCCGGGACAGGGGGCTACTATGGCTACACCTTC	CASSFPGTGGYYGYTF
TRBD1	TRBV12-5	.	TRBJ1-5	TGTGCTAGTGGTTCGGACAGGGGGAATCAGCCCCAGCATTTT	CASGSDRGNQPQHF
TRBD1	TRBV28	.	TRBJ2-7	TGTGCCAGCAGTTCCATCAGGGGGCCCCCCTCCTACGAGCAGTACTTC	CASSSIRGPPSYEQYF
TRBD1	TRBV6-5	.	TRBJ1-2	TGTGCCAGCTCCCCAGGGGGGTTCGACTATGGCTACACCTTC	CASSPGGFDYGYTF
TRBD2	TRBV14	.	TRBJ2-7	TGTGCCAGCAGCCAAGAAGGGAGGGTCGGCTTCGGGTGGTACGAGCAGTACTTC	CASSQEGRVGFGWYEQYF
.	TRBV19	.	TRBJ1-2	TGTGCCAGTAGTGTCCCCTCAGGCAACCACTATGGCTACACCTTC	CASSVPSGNHYGYTF
.	TRBV27	.	TRBJ2-2	TGTGCCAGCAGTCGACCCCCCCCCAGGGCCGGGGAGCTGTTTTTT	CASSRPPPRAGELFF
.	TRBV27	.	TRBJ1-1	TGTGCCAGCAGTTGCAGACACCGGAACACTGAAGCTTTCTTT	CASSCRHRNTEAFF
TRBD2	TRBV30	few	TRBJ2-1	TGTGCCAGTACTAGCGGGAAGGATACACGGTACAATGAGCAGTTCTTC	CASTSGKDTRYNEQFF
.	TRBV6-5	.	TRBJ2-1	TGTGCCAGCAGTTACTCGAGGTCCCGGGTGGCGTTCTTC	CASSYSRSRVAFF
TRBD1	TRBV6-1	.	TRBJ1-1	TGTGCCAGCAGTGCCCCCGGGACAGCGCCTAACACTGAAGCTTTCTTT	CASSAPGTAPNTEAFF
TRBD2	TRBV10-1	.	TRBJ2-1	TGCGCCAGCAGTGATACTAGCGGGTGGAATGAGCAGTTCTTC	CASSDTSGWNEQFF
TRBD2	TRBV6-1	.	TRBJ2-7	TGTGCCAGCGGGCTAGCGGACTCCTACGAGCAGTACTTC	CASGLADSYEQYF
TRBD1	TRBV10-3	.	TRBJ2-1	TGTGCCATCAGGGCGGGACAGGGAGGCCATGAGCAGTTCTTC	CAIRAGQGGHEQFF
TRBD2	TRBV7-2	.	TRBJ2-1	TGTGCCAGCAGGTATAGAGCGGGAGGGCTAAGCTACAATGAGCAGTTCTTC	CASRYRAGGLSYNEQFF
.	TRBV7-2	.	TRBJ2-2	TGTGCCGACGGCGGGGTCCAGCCTAACACCGGGGAGCTGTTTTTT	CADGGVQPNTGELFF
TRBD2	TRBV5-4	.	TRBJ2-1	TGTGCCAGCAGCCCAGGACTAGCGGGAGTTCGCTACAATGAGCAGTTCTTC	CASSPGLAGVRYNEQFF
.	TRBV28	.	TRBJ2-1	TGTGCCAGCAGTCCAACTAGGTTCGGCAATGAGCAGTTCTTC	CASSPTRFGNEQFF
.	TRBV7-2	.	TRBJ2-7	TGTGCCAGCAGCCGGAGGGGCACCTACGAGCAGTACTTC	CASSRRGTYEQYF
.	TRBV19	.	TRBJ2-1	TGTGCCAGTAGACCCCCGGTCAATTCGGGAAACTACAATGAGCAGTTCTTC	CASRPPVNSGNYNEQFF
TRBD2	TRBV6-1	.	TRBJ2-3	TGTGCCAGCAGTGAAGATGGTAGCGGGAGGTATACGCAGTATTTT	CASSEDGSGRYTQYF
TRBD1	TRBV10-3	.	TRBJ1-2	TGTGCCATCAACCCGGGGGACAGCTATGGCTACACCTTC	CAINPGDSYGYTF
TRBD1	TRBV7-6	.	TRBJ1-1	TGTGCCAGCAGCCCGGAGGCTGGACAGGGGGCAGTGAGGAACACTGAAGCTTTCTTT	CASSPEAGQGAVRNTEAFF
.	TRBV28	.	TRBJ1-2	TGTGCCAGCCGCTACGCTAGGGAGGGGATTGTGGGCTACACCTTC	CASRYAREGIVGYTF
.	TRBV4-2	few	TRBJ1-2	TGTGCCAGCTCCTTGGAGGGGACGGGGGTCTATGGCTACACCTTC	CASSLEGTGVYGYTF
TRBD1	TRBV28	.	TRBJ2-7	TGTGCCAGCAGTCAAACCAGGGGGCGCATCGACGAGCAGTACTTC	CASSQTRGRIDEQYF
TRBD1	TRBV4-3	.	TRBJ2-2	TGCGCCAGCAGCCAAGACCGGACAGGGCGAACCGGGGAGCTGTTTTTT	CASSQDRTGRTGELFF